These T cell receptor beta chains were read from a single sample in a study of T cells in Graves' hyperthyroidism and ophthalmopathy. A single record per CDR3 protein comes from TCRdb applying MiXCR to the multiplex PCR reads. The sample includes approximately 500,000 distinct CDR3 sequences, approximately 44% of them seen just once. Material: peripheral blood or thyroid tissue (not recorded which). The receptor set was obtained from a woman under 30 with Graves' hyperthyroidism. The CDR3 runs from the conserved cysteine through the conserved F or W. A D gene is named only where the DNA matches it firmly. The size of a clone is reported for some rows only, either as once, few or many, or as a class for expanded clones.

>TRBJ2-7|TRBV5-1|-|many|13
TGCGCCAGCAGCCCCCCCGACAAGGGCGAGCAGTACTTC
CASSPPDKGEQYF
>TRBJ1-1|TRBV2|TRBD1|many|12
TGTGCCAGCAGCCACGGACAGGGTGAAGCTTTCTTT
CASSHGQGEAFF
>TRBJ2-7|TRBV2|TRBD2|-|16
TGTGCCAGCAGGGCCCTAGCGGGAGGGCCGGGTTACGAGCAGTACTTC
CASRALAGGPGYEQYF
>TRBJ2-7|TRBV6-6|-|many|16
TGTGCCAGCAGTTACTCGATTCACCCTAGTACCCACGAGCAGTACTTC
CASSYSIHPSTHEQYF
>TRBJ2-5|TRBV5-1|-|-|12
TGCGCCAGCAGAGGGACCCAAGAGACCCAGTACTTC
CASRGTQETQYF
>TRBJ2-7|TRBV7-3|-|-|14
TGTGCCAGCAGCCCAAGCACCGGGAGCCCCGAGCAGTACTTC
CASSPSTGSPEQYF
>TRBJ1-2|TRBV2|-|many|14
TGTGCCAGCAGTGATGGTCTGCGGACTTATGGCTACACCTTC
CASSDGLRTYGYTF
>TRBJ1-2|TRBV19|TRBD1|many|16
TGTGCCAGTAGTTACCGCCGAGACAGGGAAACTAATGGCTACACCTTC
CASSYRRDRETNGYTF
>TRBJ1-6|TRBV7-9|-|-|15
TGTGCCAGCACCAAGGGCCGGAGAGGCCATTCACCCCCCCACTTT
CASTKGRRGHSPPHF
>TRBJ2-5|TRBV7-2|TRBD2|many|16
TGTGCCAGCAGCCCACCGGGGCTAGCGGGAGTGGAGACCCAGTACTTC
CASSPPGLAGVETQYF
>TRBJ2-5|TRBV5-6|TRBD1|many|14
TGTGCCAGCAAGGAAGGGACAGGGCAAGAGACCCAGTACTTC
CASKEGTGQETQYF
>TRBJ2-7|TRBV7-2|TRBD2|many|14
TGTGCCAGCAGTGGTATAGCGGGAGACCCCGAGCAGTACTTC
CASSGIAGDPEQYF
>TRBJ2-5|TRBV7-9|TRBD2|-|13
TGTGCCAGCACCCGACTAGCCCGGGAGACCCAGTACTTC
CASTRLARETQYF
>TRBJ1-1|TRBV24-1|TRBD1|-|16
TGTGCCACCAGTGAGACAGGGGGCACCACGAACACTGAAGCTTTCTTT
CATSETGGTTNTEAFF
>TRBJ2-7|TRBV29-1|TRBD1|once|14
TGCAGCGACTTATCGGGACAGGGTGGCCACGAGCAGTACTTC
CSDLSGQGGHEQYF
>TRBJ2-1|TRBV7-3|-|-|15
TGTGCCAGCAGCCCCGGTGTGGGAGTGGGGAATGAGCAGTTCTTC
CASSPGVGVGNEQFF
>TRBJ1-1|TRBV25-1|-|-|10
TGTGCTAGGCCGAACACTGAAGCTTTCTTT
CARPNTEAFF
>TRBJ2-5|TRBV12-3/TRBV12-4|-|many|17
TGTGCCAGCAGTTTAGCGCGCCGGGGAGCGGTTCAAGAGACCCAGTACTTC
CASSLARRGAVQETQYF
>TRBJ2-5|TRBV9|-|few|12
TGTGCCAGCAGCGTAGGATGGGGGACCCAGTACTTC
CASSVGWGTQYF
>TRBJ2-7|TRBV19|TRBD1|-|14
TGTGCCAGTAGTATAGGACAGGGATCCCACGAGCAGTACTTC
CASSIGQGSHEQYF
>TRBJ2-5|TRBV24-1|TRBD2|-|14
TGTGCCACCAGTGATCCGGGGGGATGGGAGACCCAGTACTTC
CATSDPGGWETQYF
>TRBJ2-5|TRBV2|TRBD1|many|17
TGTGCCAGCGGCCAGTGGGACCCGACAGGGGTGGATGAGACCCAGTACTTC
CASGQWDPTGVDETQYF
>TRBJ1-5|TRBV20-1|-|many|13
TGCAGTGCTAGACAGTTTCTCAATCAGCCCCAGCATTTT
CSARQFLNQPQHF
>TRBJ2-7|TRBV18|-|-|14
TGTGCCAGCTTACCAGAGGCAGGAAACTACGAGCAGTACTTC
CASLPEAGNYEQYF
>TRBJ2-1|TRBV20-1|TRBD1|-|14
TGCAGTGCTAGAGGAGGGTGGACAGGGAATGAGCAGTTCTTC
CSARGGWTGNEQFF
>TRBJ2-7|TRBV12-3/TRBV12-4|TRBD2|-|15
TGTGCCAGCAGTTTTCTAGCGGGAGCCCCAAATGAGCAGTACTTC
CASSFLAGAPNEQYF
>TRBJ2-7|TRBV4-1|TRBD2|many|21
TGCGCCAGCAGCCACATTACCTGCAAGCTAGCGGGAGAGGTAGGCACCTACGAGCAGTACTTC
CASSHITCKLAGEVGTYEQYF
>TRBJ1-1|TRBV29-1|TRBD1|-|12
TGCAGCCAGAGGGGGCGCGGCACTGAAGCTTTCTTT
CSQRGRGTEAFF
>TRBJ1-5|TRBV12-3/TRBV12-4|-|many|13
TGTGCCAGCAGTTTTTTATTGAGTGTGGCCCAGCATTTT
CASSFLLSVAQHF
>TRBJ2-1|TRBV29-1|TRBD2|-|12
TGCAGCGTTGCGGGAGGACACAATGAGCAGTTCTTC
CSVAGGHNEQFF
>TRBJ2-5|TRBV20-1|TRBD2|many|17
TGCAGTGCTTCCGGGACTAGCGGGAGAATGGGTGTGGAGACCCAGTACTTC
CSASGTSGRMGVETQYF
>TRBJ1-6|TRBV5-4|-|-|15
TGTGCCAGCAGCTTGCCAGAGGACTATAATTCACCCCTCCACTTT
CASSLPEDYNSPLHF
>TRBJ2-7|TRBV10-3|TRBD1|many|14
TGTGCCATCAGTTCGGAGACAGGGTGGATCGAGCAGTACTTC
CAISSETGWIEQYF
>TRBJ1-6|TRBV12-3/TRBV12-4|-|many|15
TGTGCCAGCGGGAACACGGCTCCTAGGGATTCACCCCTCCACTTT
CASGNTAPRDSPLHF
>TRBJ2-6|TRBV18|TRBD1|-|15
TGTGCCAGCTCACCAACAGGGGCTGGGGCCAACGTCCTGACTTTC
CASSPTGAGANVLTF
>TRBJ1-5|TRBV12-3/TRBV12-4|TRBD1|few|21
TGTGCCAGCAGTGACGCCCCCTCCGGGACAGGGTCTTTTTTTCCCAATCAGCCCCAGCATTTT
CASSDAPSGTGSFFPNQPQHF
>TRBJ1-2|TRBV7-6|-|many|16
TGTGCCAGCAGCTTAGCCCCCGGGACGGAAAACTATGGCTACACCTTC
CASSLAPGTENYGYTF
>TRBJ2-7|TRBV4-1|-|many|14
TGCGCCAGCAGCCAAGAAGGCGGACCCTACGAGCAGTACTTC
CASSQEGGPYEQYF
>TRBJ2-5|TRBV7-3|-|-|15
TGTGCCAGCAGCCAGATGGGGGAATGGATAGAGACCCAGTACTTC
CASSQMGEWIETQYF
>TRBJ1-5|TRBV12-3/TRBV12-4|-|many|14
TGTGCCAGCAGTTTAAAACATGTCAATCAGCCCCAGCATTTT
CASSLKHVNQPQHF